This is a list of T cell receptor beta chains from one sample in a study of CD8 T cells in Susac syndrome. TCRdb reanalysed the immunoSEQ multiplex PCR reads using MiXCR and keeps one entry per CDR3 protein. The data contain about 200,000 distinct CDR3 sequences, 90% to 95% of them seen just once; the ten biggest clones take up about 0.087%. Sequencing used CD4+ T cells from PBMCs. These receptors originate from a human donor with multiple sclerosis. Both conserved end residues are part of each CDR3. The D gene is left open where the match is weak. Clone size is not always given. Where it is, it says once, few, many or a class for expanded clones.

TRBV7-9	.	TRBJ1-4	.	TGTGCCAGCAGCTCGCAGGGAGGTGAAAAACTGTTTTTT	CASSSQGGEKLFF
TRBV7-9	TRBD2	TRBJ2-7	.	TGTGCCAGCAGCCCACTTAGGGGCCCCACTAGCGGGTACTACGAGCAGTACTTC	CASSPLRGPTSGYYEQYF
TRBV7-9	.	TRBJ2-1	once	TGTGCCAGCAGCTCCCGACCGGATAGCTCCTACAATGAGCAGTTCTTC	CASSSRPDSSYNEQFF
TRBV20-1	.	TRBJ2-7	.	TGCAGTGCCAGGTACAGATCCTCCTACGAGCAGTACTTC	CSARYRSSYEQYF
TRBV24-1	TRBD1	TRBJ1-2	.	TGTGCCACCAGTGATGATGGGACAGGGAACTATGGCTACACCTTC	CATSDDGTGNYGYTF
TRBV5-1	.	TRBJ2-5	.	TGCGCCAGTGTCGAGCAAGAGACCCAGTACTTC	CASVEQETQYF
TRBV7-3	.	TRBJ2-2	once	TGTGCCAGCAGCTCCCGCCGTTCACCTTCGAACACCGGGGAGCTGTTTTTT	CASSSRRSPSNTGELFF
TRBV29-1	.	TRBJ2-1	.	TGCAGCGTTGTCGCTGCGTGGGGAGATGAGCAGTTCTTC	CSVVAAWGDEQFF
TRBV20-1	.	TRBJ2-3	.	TGCAGTGCCCCGATCCCAGATACGCAGTATTTT	CSAPIPDTQYF
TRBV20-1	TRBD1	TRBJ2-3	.	TGCAGTTCAGGGGGAAACACAGATACGCAGTATTTT	CSSGGNTDTQYF
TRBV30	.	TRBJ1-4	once	TGTGCCTGGAGTCACGAAAAACTGTTTTTT	CAWSHEKLFF
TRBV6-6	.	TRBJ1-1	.	TGTGCCAGCAGCCCCCGGGAAAGGCGAACGAACACTGAAGCTTTCTTT	CASSPRERRTNTEAFF
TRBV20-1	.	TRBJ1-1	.	TGCAGTGCTAGAGATAGGCGAGGCTCGGCTGAAGCTTTCTTT	CSARDRRGSAEAFF
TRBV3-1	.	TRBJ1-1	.	TGTGCCAGCAGCCAAGATTGGGGCAGGAACACTGAAGCTTTCTTT	CASSQDWGRNTEAFF
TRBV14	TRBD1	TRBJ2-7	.	TGTGCCAGCAGCCAAGATACTTCCGGGACAGGGAGATGGGAGCAGTACTTC	CASSQDTSGTGRWEQYF
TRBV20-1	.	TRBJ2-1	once	TGCAGTGCCTTGGACGCTCGAAATGAGCAGTTCTTC	CSALDARNEQFF
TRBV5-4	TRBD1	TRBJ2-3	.	TGTGCCAGCAGTCCCGGACAGGGGGGGAGGACAGATACGCAGTATTTT	CASSPGQGGRTDTQYF
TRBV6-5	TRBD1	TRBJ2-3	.	TGTGCCAGCAGTTCTACAGGGGGCATGACGCAGTATTTT	CASSSTGGMTQYF
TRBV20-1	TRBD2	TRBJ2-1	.	TGCAGTGCTAGAGATCGGACTAGCGGAGCTTACAATGAGCAGTTCTTC	CSARDRTSGAYNEQFF
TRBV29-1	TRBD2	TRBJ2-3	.	TGCAGTGTTGGACTAGCGGGTGCTAGGGGAGATACGCAGTATTTT	CSVGLAGARGDTQYF
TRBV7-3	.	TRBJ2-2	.	TGTGCCAGCAGCTTACTCGGGAGCGGAACCGGGGAGCTGTTTTTT	CASSLLGSGTGELFF
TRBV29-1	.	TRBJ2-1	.	TGCAGCGTTGTGGAGACAGTTTCCTACAATGAGCAGTTCTTC	CSVVETVSYNEQFF
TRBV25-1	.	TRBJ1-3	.	TGTGCCAGCAGTGACAGTCTGTCTGGAAACACCATATATTTT	CASSDSLSGNTIYF
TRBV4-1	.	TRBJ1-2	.	TGCGCCAGCAGCCACGGACAGCCCTTTAACTATGGCTACACCTTC	CASSHGQPFNYGYTF
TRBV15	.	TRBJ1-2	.	TGTGCCACCTCCGATAACTATGGCTACACCTTC	CATSDNYGYTF
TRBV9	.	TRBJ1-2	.	TGTGCCAGCAGCGTAGCTGGAGGCTATGGCTACACCTTC	CASSVAGGYGYTF
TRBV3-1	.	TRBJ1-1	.	TGTGCCAGCAGCCAAGTGGCAGGTCCTAAACAAGCTTTCTTT	CASSQVAGPKQAFF